The 21 T cell receptor beta chains in this list originate from one sample, sequenced in a study of shared clonotypes between healthy human individuals (dated by TCRdb to the early 2020s). Libraries came from the immunoSEQ multiplex PCR assay. TCRdb mirrors the immuneACCESS table, restricted to in-frame sequences. Some clones are absent from its copies; in checked studies, under half trace to an unresolved V gene, and the reason for the others is unknown. This sample lists about 690,000 clones; 90% were detected once. Clones ranked in the top ten supply about 34% of the sample. Material: memory CD8+ T cells from PBMCs. Taken with the paper, the label for cell subset or site translates to: CD45RO+ cells pooled with CCR7-negative TemRA cells. The receptors originated from a young man in good health. Some clones in this sample may be carry-over from other donors' samples.

V is TRBV7-3 and J is TRBJ1-1, with a tentative D call TRBD1 (5 bases). This CDR3 has 16 amino acids. CDR1 SGHTA and CDR2 FQGTGA come from the germline V gene. Trimming shortened V by 5 bases and J by 0 bases, and 16 bases separated the two germline ends. The CDR3 here is CASSIGVEGMNTEAFF. The CDR3 region has the DNA TGTGCCAGCAGCATAGGGGTGGAGGGGATGAACACTGAAGCTTTCTTT.

This chain uses TRBV5-1 with TRBJ2-2, with 12 bases identical to TRBD2. The CDR3 contains 17 residues. The V gene's germline CDR1 is SGHRS and CDR2 YFSETQ. V lost 2 bases, J lost 4 bases, and 6 bases stayed unmatched. Here the CDR3 reads CASSFLAGGPGTGELFF. Written as DNA, the CDR3 is TGCGCCAGCAGCTTCCTAGCGGGAGGGCCCGGCACCGGGGAGCTGTTTTTT.

CDR3 residues: CASSLRGVKNTEAFF. In DNA, the CDR3 is TGTGCCAGCAGCTTACGAGGGGTCAAGAACACTGAAGCTTTCTTT. This chain links TRBV13 with TRBJ1-1; D is perhaps TRBD1 (5 bases). Germline-derived CDR1 and CDR2 are PRHDT and FYEKMQ (reference sequence). There are 15 residues in the CDR3. Trimming shortened V by 2 bases and J by 1 base, and 11 bases separated the two germline ends.

The rearrangement joins TRBV28 to TRBJ2-3, with 7 bases matching TRBD2. From germline, CDR1 is MDHEN and CDR2 SYDVKM. After removal of 3 bases from V and 5 bases from J, the junction contained 11 bases not matched to a gene. The CDR3 extends over 16 amino acids. CDR3 sequence (DNA): TGTGCCAGCAGTTTCTTAGCGGGTCGGGTGGAAGATACGCAGTATTTT. It codes for CASSFLAGRVEDTQYF.

The CDR3 DNA sequence: TGCGCCAGCAGCCAGCAATTCGGAATCGGTGAGCAGTTCTTC. Protein: CASSQQFGIGEQFF. The rearrangement uses TRBV4-1 and TRBJ2-1; D is uncertain. Germline CDR1 and CDR2: MGHRA and YSYEKL. The CDR3 extends over 14 amino acids. V was shortened by 3 bases and J by 9 bases, with 15 bases between the two germline ends.

This clone was observed once. The chain links TRBV9 to TRBJ2-3; TRBD1 or TRBD2 may be the D gene (5 bases each). Germline CDR1 and CDR2: SGDLS and YYNGEE. The CDR3 sequence is 14 residues long. Deletions cut 6 bases from V and 5 bases from J, with 16 bases between. CDR3 sequence (DNA): TGTGCCAGCACCCAGGGAGTGGGGCAAGATACGCAGTATTTT. Translating gives CASTQGVGQDTQYF.

As concerns this clone: Other DNA sequences in this specimen translate into the identical CDR3. This chain links TRBV9 with TRBJ2-2; D is unclear. The CDR3 sequence is 11 residues long. The germline V gene encodes CDR1 SGDLS and CDR2 YYNGEE. The germline V and J ends were trimmed by 3 bases and 8 bases, with 5 bases remaining between them. In DNA form, the CDR3 reads TGTGCCAGCAGCGCCCCGGGGGAGCTGTTTTTT. The encoded protein is CASSAPGELFF.

This chain joins TRBV28 and TRBJ2-5, with 10 bases that match TRBD2. Germline CDR1 MDHEN, CDR2 SYDVKM. This CDR3 is 15 amino acids long. The trim removed 6 bases at V and 4 bases at J, leaving 8 bases unmatched. DNA for the CDR3: TGTGCCAGCAGCCCAGGACTAGCGGCCGGAGAGACCCAGTACTTC. It yields the protein CASSPGLAAGETQYF.

The rearrangement joins TRBV6-6 to TRBJ1-4; tentative D call: TRBD1 (6 bases). CDR1 and CDR2 (germline): MNHNY, SVGAGI (reference sequence). CDR3 size: 14 residues. V was clipped by 2 bases and J by 8 bases, with 12 bases between them. The CDR3: CASSYGGAQEKLFF. The DNA of the CDR3 is TGTGCCAGCAGTTACGGGGGGGCCCAGGAAAAACTGTTTTTT.

V and J are TRBV27 and TRBJ1-1; 8 bases line up with TRBD1. The germline CDR1 and CDR2 sequences are MNHEY and SMNVEV (reference sequence). After removal of 2 bases from V and 8 bases from J, the junction contained 10 bases not matched to a gene. This CDR3 has 15 amino acids. The CDR3 is CASSLGGRGLREAFF. Here the CDR3 DNA reads TGTGCCAGCAGTTTAGGCGGCAGGGGGCTCCGCGAAGCTTTCTTT.

The V and J genes are TRBV6-1 and TRBJ2-7; D might be TRBD1 or TRBD2, each matching 6 bases. V was pared by 4 bases and J by 3 bases, with 16 bases between. Germline V gene lookup returns CDR1 MNHNS and CDR2 SASEGT. The CDR3 spans 15 residues. Here the CDR3 DNA reads TGTGCCAGCAGTGTTAGGGGGGCTGGTAGCTACGAGCAGTACTTC. It translates to CASSVRGAGSYEQYF.

This rearrangement joins TRBV21-1 to TRBJ1-5. TRBV21-1 is a listed pseudogene. This CDR3 contains 17 residues. CDR3 protein: CASSKEGGSYSNQPQHF. The CDR3 DNA follows: TGTGCCAGCAGCAAAGAAGGGGGGAGTTATAGCAATCAGCCCCAGCATTTT.

The chain recombines TRBV4-3 with TRBJ2-3, with TRBD2 identical over 11 bases. Germline loops: CDR1 LGHNA, CDR2 YSLEER. Trimming cost V 3 bases and J 4 bases; bases outside gene matches: 15. The CDR3 runs to 19 residues. CDR3 bases: TGCGCCAGCAGCCAGGGGATCGGTAGCGGGAGGGCCAATGCAGATACGCAGTATTTT. It codes for CASSQGIGSGRANADTQYF.

The V call is TRBV7-8, the J call TRBJ2-7; D tentatively fits TRBD1 or TRBD2 (5 bases each). The CDR3 has 17 residues. Germline V CDR1 and CDR2: SGHVS, FQNEAQ. The V end lost 1 base, the J end lost 2 bases, and 18 bases lay between the germline ends. In DNA, the CDR3 is TGTGCCAGCAGCTTAGGTTGGGTGGGGGACCGACCCTACGAGCAGTACTTC. Translated: CASSLGWVGDRPYEQYF.

This chain uses TRBV13 with TRBJ2-7; D is possibly TRBD2 (6 bases). V was cut by 2 bases and J by 6 bases, with 8 bases left in between. This CDR3 is built from 12 residues. Germline lookup yields CDR1 PRHDT and CDR2 FYEKMQ (reference sequence). This CDR3 reads CASSLKGLEQYF. CDR3 in DNA: TGTGCCAGCAGCTTAAAGGGACTCGAGCAGTACTTC.

The V call is TRBV7-8, the J call TRBJ1-2; the D gene is possibly TRBD1 (6 bases). The CDR3 consists of 15 residues. Trimming stripped 5 bases from V and 8 bases from J, with 21 bases between. CDR1 SGHVS and CDR2 FQNEAQ come from the germline V gene. CDR3 sequence reads: CASSHPRQAAKGYTF. The CDR3 coding sequence is TGTGCCAGCAGCCATCCAAGACAGGCCGCTAAAGGCTACACCTTC. The complete variable domain, with remaining parts taken from reference TRBV7-8 and TRBJ1-2, reads GAGVSQSPRYKVAKRGQDVALRCDPISGHVSLFWYQQALGQGPEFLTYFQNEAQLDKSGLPSDRFFAERPEGSVSTLKIQRTQQEDSAVYLCASSHPRQAAKGYTFGSGTRLTVV.

This clone was observed a single time. The V gene is TRBV9, the J gene TRBJ2-1; 7 bases map to TRBD1. The germline gives CDR1 SGDLS, CDR2 YYNGEE. This CDR3 contains 12 residues. The V segment lost 2 bases and the J segment 10 bases; nucleotides outside the gene matches: 3. DNA for the CDR3: TGTGCCAGCAGCGTGACAGGGTGGGAGCAGTTCTTC. Protein: CASSVTGWEQFF.

The gene calls are TRBV4-2 and TRBJ2-1; no reliable D call. Trimming removed 0 bases from V and 7 bases from J, with 13 bases in between. CDR3 length equals 15 residues. CDR1 and CDR2 from the germline V gene are LGHNA and YNFKEQ. The CDR3 sequence: CASSQDLGVGNEQFF. In nucleotides, the CDR3 is TGTGCCAGCAGCCAAGATCTTGGGGTCGGGAATGAGCAGTTCTTC.

A single count supports this clone. The chain couples TRBV6-5 to TRBJ1-5; D call uncertain. Germline loops: CDR1 MNHEY, CDR2 SVGAGI. V shed 7 bases and J shed 0 bases, with 7 bases lying between them. The CDR3 has 13 residues. The chain's CDR3 is CASKRDSNQPQHF. The CDR3 DNA reads TGTGCCAGCAAGCGGGATAGCAATCAGCCCCAGCATTTT.

The rearrangement uses TRBV28 and TRBJ2-1, with TRBD1 matching over 9 bases. Germline assignment: CDR1 MDHEN and CDR2 SYDVKM. Trimming cost V 3 bases and J 8 bases; bases outside gene matches: 11. This CDR3 spans 16 amino acids. The CDR3 DNA sequence: TGTGCCAGCAGTTTTTTTCCGGGACAGGGTACCGATGAGCAGTTCTTC. It specifies CASSFFPGQGTDEQFF.

V usage is TRBV19 and J usage is TRBJ2-7, with TRBD2 matching 7 bases. Germline trimming cut 3 bases from V and 5 bases from J; bases unmatched to any gene: 13. Germline CDR1 LNHDA, CDR2 SQIVND (reference sequence). The CDR3 loop spans 16 amino acids. CDR3 sequence: CASSMKYGREINEQYF. CDR3 nucleotide sequence: TGTGCCAGTAGTATGAAATATGGGCGGGAGATCAACGAGCAGTACTTC.